The clone carrying this T cell receptor beta chain was counted only a few times. The source of the sample is a study of T cell responses to AZD1222 COVID-19 vaccine. Using immunoSEQ multiplex PCR, the repertoire was profiled, and TCRdb retains in-frame clones only, with some absent. The sample includes 75,000 to 100,000 clones, roughly 90% of them seen just once. V lost 2 bases and J 6 bases, leaving 14 bases between the germline ends. CDR3 length equals 14 residues. Germline CDR1 is GTSNPN and CDR2 is SVGIG (reference sequence). The chain carries TRBV30 and TRBJ1-5; D might be TRBD1 (5 bases). This specimen consisted of peripheral blood, obtained on day 0 of AZD1222 vaccination. This TCR derives from an adult in good health. CDR3: CAWSRGGSPQPQHF. The DNA for the CDR3 is TGTGCCTGGAGTCGGGGGGGGTCCCCTCAGCCCCAGCATTTT.